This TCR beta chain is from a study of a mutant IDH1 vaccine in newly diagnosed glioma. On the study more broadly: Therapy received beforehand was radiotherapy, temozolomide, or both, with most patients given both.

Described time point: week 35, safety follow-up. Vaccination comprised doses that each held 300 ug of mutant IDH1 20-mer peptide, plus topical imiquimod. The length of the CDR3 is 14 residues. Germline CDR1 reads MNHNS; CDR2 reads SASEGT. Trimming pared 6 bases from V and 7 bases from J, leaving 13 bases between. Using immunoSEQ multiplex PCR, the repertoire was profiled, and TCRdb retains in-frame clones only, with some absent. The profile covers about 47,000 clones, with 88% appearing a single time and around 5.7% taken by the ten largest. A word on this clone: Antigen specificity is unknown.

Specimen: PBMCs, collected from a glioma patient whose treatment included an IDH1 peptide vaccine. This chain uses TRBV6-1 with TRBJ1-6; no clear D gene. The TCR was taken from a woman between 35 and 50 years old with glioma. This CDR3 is CASRATRLNSPLHF. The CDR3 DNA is TGTGCCAGCAGAGCTACACGGCTAAATTCACCCCTCCACTTT.